This TCR beta chain was observed in a study of T cells in Graves' hyperthyroidism and ophthalmopathy. There are a few counts of this clonotype. The TCR beta CDR3 regions underwent amplification using RNA transcripts as the source. A set of HTBI primers served as the primers for a first-round RT-PCR of the TCR CDR3. TCRdb fed the multiplex PCR reads into MiXCR, producing one record per CDR3 protein. The sample holds around 580,000 distinct CDR3 sequences, over 15% seen once. Trimming removed 6 bases from V and 3 bases from J; junction bases left unmatched: 8. CDR1 and CDR2 (germline): SQVTM, ANQGSEA. The CDR3 is 13 residues long.

The rearrangement joins TRBV29-1 to TRBJ2-7; 7 bases agree with TRBD2. Sequenced input: blood. The receptor comes from a woman aged 18-29 years with Graves' hyperthyroidism. This CDR3 is CSVPGPGGYEQYF. The DNA for the CDR3 is TGCAGCGTCCCCGGGCCGGGGGGCTACGAGCAGTACTTC.